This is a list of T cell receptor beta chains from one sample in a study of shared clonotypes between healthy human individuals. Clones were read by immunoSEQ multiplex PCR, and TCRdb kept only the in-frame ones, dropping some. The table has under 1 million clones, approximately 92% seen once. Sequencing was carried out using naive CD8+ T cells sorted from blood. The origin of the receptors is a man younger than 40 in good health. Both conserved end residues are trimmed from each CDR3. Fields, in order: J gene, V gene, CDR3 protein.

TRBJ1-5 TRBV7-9 ASSLGDGQPQH
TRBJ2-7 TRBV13 ASSREDNEQY
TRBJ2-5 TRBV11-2 ASSQESVAVQETQY
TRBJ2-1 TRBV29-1 SVEAGTAGLNEQF
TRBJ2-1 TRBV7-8 ASSLRVAPAKDEQF
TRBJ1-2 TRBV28 ASSLYKRYGYT
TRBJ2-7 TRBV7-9 ASSSGRSSHEQY
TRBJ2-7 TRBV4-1 ASSQVTGPEQY
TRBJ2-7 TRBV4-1 ASSQEATSGSLVGYEQY
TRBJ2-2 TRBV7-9 ASSLSLKYPNTGELF
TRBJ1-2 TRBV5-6 ASSLEGSTNYGYT
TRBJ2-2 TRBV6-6 ASSRTSLGTGELF
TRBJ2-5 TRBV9 ASSVGQGAGETQY
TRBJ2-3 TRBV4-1 ASSQTGGPTDTQY
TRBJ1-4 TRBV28 ASTWDRGVGEKLF
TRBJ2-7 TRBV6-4 ASRTMSGTQPWEQY
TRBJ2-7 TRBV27 ASRGGTYEQY
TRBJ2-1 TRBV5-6 ASSLAGVDEQF
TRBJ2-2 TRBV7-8 ASSFRGNTGELF
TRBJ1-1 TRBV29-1 SVARELKEAF
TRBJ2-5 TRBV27 ASSPTMESVETQY
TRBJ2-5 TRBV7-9 ASSLGLGLQETQY